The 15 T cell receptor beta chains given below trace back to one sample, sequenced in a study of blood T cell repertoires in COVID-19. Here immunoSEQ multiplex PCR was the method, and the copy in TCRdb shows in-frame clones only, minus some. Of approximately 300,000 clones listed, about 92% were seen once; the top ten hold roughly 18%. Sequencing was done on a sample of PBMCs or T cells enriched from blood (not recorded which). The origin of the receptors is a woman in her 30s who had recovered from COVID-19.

The CDR3 is CAISRSGVLELFF. The CDR3 bases are TGTGCCATCAGCAGGTCGGGGGTGCTGGAGCTGTTTTTT. V is TRBV10-3 and J is TRBJ2-2; D is perhaps TRBD2 (6 bases). V lost 6 bases, J lost 10 bases, and 15 bases lay in between. The CDR3 consists of 13 residues. The V gene's germline CDR1 is ENHRY and CDR2 SYGVKD.

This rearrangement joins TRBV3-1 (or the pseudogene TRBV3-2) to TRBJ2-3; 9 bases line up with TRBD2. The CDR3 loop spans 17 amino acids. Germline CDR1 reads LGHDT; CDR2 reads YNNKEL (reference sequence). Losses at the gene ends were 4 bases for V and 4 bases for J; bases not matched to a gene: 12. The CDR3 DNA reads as TGTGCCAGCAGCCCGCGGGGCCTAGCGGGAAGGGCAGATACGCAGTATTTT. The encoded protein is CASSPRGLAGRADTQYF.

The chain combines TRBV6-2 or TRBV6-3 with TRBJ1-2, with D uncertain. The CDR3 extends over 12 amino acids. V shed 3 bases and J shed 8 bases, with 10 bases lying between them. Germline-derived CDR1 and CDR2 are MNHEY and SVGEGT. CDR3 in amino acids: CASSYAERGYTF. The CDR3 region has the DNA TGTGCCAGCAGTTATGCGGAGAGGGGCTACACCTTC.

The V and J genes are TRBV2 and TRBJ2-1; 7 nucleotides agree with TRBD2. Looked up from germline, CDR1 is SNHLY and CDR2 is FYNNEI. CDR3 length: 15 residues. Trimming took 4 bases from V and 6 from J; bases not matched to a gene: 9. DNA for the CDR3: TGTGCCAGCAGTGGGTGGGGGACTAAGGGCAATGAGCAGTTCTTC. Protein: CASSGWGTKGNEQFF. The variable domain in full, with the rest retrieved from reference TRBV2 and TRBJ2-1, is EPEVTQTPSHQVTQMGQEVILRCVPISNHLYFYWYRQILGQKVEFLVSFYNNEISEKSEIFDDQFSVERPDGSNFTLKIRSTKLEDSAMYFCASSGWGTKGNEQFFGPGTRLTVL.

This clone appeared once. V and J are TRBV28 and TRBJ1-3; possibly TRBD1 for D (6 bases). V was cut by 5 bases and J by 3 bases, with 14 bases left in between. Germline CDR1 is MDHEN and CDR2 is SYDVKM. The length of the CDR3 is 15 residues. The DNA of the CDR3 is TGTGCCAGCAGTGCATGGACACAGGGTGGAAACACCATATATTTT. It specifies CASSAWTQGGNTIYF.

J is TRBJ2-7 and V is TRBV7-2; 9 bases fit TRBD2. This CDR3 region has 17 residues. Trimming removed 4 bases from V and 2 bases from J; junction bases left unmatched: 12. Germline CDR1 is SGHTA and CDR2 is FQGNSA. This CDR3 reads CASSWGSGGSPTYEQYF. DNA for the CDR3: TGTGCCAGCAGCTGGGGTAGCGGGGGATCACCTACCTACGAGCAGTACTTC.

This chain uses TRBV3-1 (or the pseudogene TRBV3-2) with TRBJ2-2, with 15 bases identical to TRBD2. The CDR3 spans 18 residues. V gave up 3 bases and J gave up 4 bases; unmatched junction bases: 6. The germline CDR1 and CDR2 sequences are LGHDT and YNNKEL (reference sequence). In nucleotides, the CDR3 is TGTGCCAGCAGCCACGCCGGACTAGCGGGAGGGCTCACCGGGGAGCTGTTTTTT. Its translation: CASSHAGLAGGLTGELFF.

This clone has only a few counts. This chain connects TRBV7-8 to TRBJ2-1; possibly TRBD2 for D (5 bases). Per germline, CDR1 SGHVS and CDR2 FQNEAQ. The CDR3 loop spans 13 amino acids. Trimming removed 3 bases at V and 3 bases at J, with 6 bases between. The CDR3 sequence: CASSFRGYNEQFF. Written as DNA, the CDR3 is TGTGCCAGCAGCTTCCGGGGCTACAATGAGCAGTTCTTC.

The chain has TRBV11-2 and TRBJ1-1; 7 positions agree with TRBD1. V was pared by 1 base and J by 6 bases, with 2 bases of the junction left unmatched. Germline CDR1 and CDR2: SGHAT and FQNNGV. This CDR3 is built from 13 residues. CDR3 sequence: CASSLGDSAEAFF. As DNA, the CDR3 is TGTGCCAGCAGCTTAGGGGACAGTGCTGAAGCTTTCTTT.

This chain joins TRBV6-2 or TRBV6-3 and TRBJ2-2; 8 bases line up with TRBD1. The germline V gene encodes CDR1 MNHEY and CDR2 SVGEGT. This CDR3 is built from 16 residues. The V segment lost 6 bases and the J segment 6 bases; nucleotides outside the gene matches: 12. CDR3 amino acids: CASSPRAGGEAGELFF. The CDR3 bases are TGTGCCAGCAGCCCTAGGGCAGGGGGCGAGGCCGGGGAGCTGTTTTTT.

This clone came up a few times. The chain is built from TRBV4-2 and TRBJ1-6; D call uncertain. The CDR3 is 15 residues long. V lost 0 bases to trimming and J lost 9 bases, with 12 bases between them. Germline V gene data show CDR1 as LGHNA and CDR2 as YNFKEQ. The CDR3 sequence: CASSQDYEASSPLHF. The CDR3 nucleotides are TGTGCCAGCAGCCAAGATTACGAGGCGAGTTCACCCCTCCACTTT.

For the CDR3, the DNA is TGTGCCACCAGCAGAGAGGCTGTAAGCTCTGGAAACACCATATATTTT. Translated: CATSREAVSSGNTIYF. The V call is TRBV15, the J call TRBJ1-3, with D unclear. Germline-derived CDR1 and CDR2 are LNHNV and YYDKDF (reference sequence). This CDR3 is built from 16 residues. Deletions cut 0 bases from V and 0 bases from J, with 9 bases between.

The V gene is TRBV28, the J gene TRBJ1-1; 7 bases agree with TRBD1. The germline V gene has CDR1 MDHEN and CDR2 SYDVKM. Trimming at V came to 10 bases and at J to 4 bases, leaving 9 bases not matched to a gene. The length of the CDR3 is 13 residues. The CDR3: CATARGYGTEAFF. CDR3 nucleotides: TGTGCCACCGCCAGGGGGTACGGCACTGAAGCTTTCTTT.

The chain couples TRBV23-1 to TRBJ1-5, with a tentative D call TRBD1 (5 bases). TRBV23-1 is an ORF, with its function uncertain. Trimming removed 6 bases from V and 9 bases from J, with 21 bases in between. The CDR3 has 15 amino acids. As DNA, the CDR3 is TGCGCCAGCAGACGCAATCGGCGGGGCTCGGGGCCCCAGCATTTT. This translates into CASRRNRRGSGPQHF.

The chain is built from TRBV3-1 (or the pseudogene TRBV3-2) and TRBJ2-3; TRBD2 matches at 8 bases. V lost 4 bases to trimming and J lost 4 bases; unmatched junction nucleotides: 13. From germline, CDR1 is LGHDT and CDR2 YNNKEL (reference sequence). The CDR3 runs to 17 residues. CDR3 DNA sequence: TGTGCCAGCAGCCTATTCCTCAGCGGGAGTAACCCAGATACGCAGTATTTT. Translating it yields CASSLFLSGSNPDTQYF.